A single sample is the source of the 2 T cell receptor beta chains below, sequenced in a study of glioma-infiltrating T cells after dendritic cell vaccination. Sequencing used immunoSEQ multiplex PCR; TCRdb keeps in-frame clones, though not all of them. The table lists about 95,000 clones, over 65% of them singletons. This specimen consisted of blood, obtained before dendritic cell vaccination. The receptor source for this set is a human donor with glioblastoma.

J is TRBJ2-3 and V is TRBV5-1, with 10 bases fitting TRBD2. The CDR3 totals 20 residues. J gave up 0 bases and V 2 bases, and 15 bases lay outside the gene matches. Germline V lookup: CDR1 SGHRS, CDR2 YFSETQ. The CDR3 DNA follows: TGCGCCAGCAGCTTTAATCAGGAACTAGCGGGACTATTTAGCACAGATACGCAGTATTTT. Translating gives CASSFNQELAGLFSTDTQYF. Full variable domain (remainder filled in from reference TRBV5-1 and TRBJ2-3): KAGVTQTPRYLIKTRGQQVTLSCSPISGHRSVSWYQQTPGQGLQFLFEYFSETQRNKGNFPGRFSGRQFSNSRSEMNVSTLELGDSALYLCASSFNQELAGLFSTDTQYFGPGTRLTVL.

V gene TRBV4-2 combines with J gene TRBJ2-2, with D unclear. CDR1 and CDR2 from the germline V gene are LGHNA and YNFKEQ. Trimming removed 0 bases at V and 2 bases at J, with 13 bases between. CDR3 length equals 17 residues. In DNA, the CDR3 is TGTGCCAGCAGCCAAGAGTTTGTGACTCTTAACACCGGGGAGCTGTTTTTT. It encodes CASSQEFVTLNTGELFF.